This T cell receptor beta chain appears in the sequencing data of a study of T cells in Graves' hyperthyroidism and ophthalmopathy. RNA transcripts yielded amplified TCR beta CDR3 regions. The HTBI primer set drove a first-round RT-PCR of the TCR CDR3. TCRdb ran MiXCR on the multiplex PCR reads and lists one entry per CDR3 protein. The table includes roughly 840,000 distinct CDR3 sequences, more than 30% detected once. Patients with uncontrolled infections, other autoimmune diseases, pregnancy or lactation were excluded. CDR3 size: 15 residues. Germline V CDR1 and CDR2: SGHTA, FQGNSA. Trimming shortened V by 5 bases and J by 10 bases, and 18 bases separated the two germline ends.

This chain joins TRBV7-2 and TRBJ1-6; D perhaps matches TRBD1 (5 bases). What was sequenced was blood. This TCR was sampled from a man aged 18 to 29 with Graves' hyperthyroidism. The CDR3 DNA follows: TGTGCCAGCAGCGTAGGGGACGGAAACCTATCACCCCTCCACTTT. Protein: CASSVGDGNLSPLHF.